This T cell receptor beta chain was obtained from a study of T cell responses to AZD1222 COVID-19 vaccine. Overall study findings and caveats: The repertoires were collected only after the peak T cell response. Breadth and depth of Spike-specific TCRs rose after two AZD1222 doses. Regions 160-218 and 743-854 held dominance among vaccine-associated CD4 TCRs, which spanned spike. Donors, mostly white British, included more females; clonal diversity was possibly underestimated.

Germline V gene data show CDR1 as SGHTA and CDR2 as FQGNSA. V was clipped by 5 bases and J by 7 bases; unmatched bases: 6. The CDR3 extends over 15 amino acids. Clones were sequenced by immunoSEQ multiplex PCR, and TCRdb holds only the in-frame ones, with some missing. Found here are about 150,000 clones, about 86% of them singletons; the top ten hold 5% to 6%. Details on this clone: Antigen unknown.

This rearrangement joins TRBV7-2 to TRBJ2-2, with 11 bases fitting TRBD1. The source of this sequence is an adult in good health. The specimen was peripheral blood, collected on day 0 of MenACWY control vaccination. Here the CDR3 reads CASSLRTGGIGELFF. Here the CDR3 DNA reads TGTGCCAGCAGCCTCCGGACAGGGGGCATCGGGGAGCTGTTTTTT.